The 28 T cell receptor beta chains listed next were all sequenced from one sample in a study of spatial heterogeneity in lung cancer. Indicated time point: blood at routine non-recurrence follow-up after resection. One entry per CDR3 protein results from TCRdb running MiXCR on the 5' RACE reads. In the table there are roughly 120,000 distinct CDR3 sequences, approximately 11% of which are singletons. This specimen consisted of PBMCs, obtained at follow-up. Receptors were obtained from a female donor with early-stage non-small cell lung cancer.

The chain couples TRBV10-2 to TRBJ2-2; TRBD2 is a possible D gene (5 bases). The CDR3 sequence is 14 residues long. Trimming shortened V by 3 bases and J by 5 bases, and 10 bases separated the two germline ends. Looked up from germline, CDR1 is WSHSY and CDR2 is SAAADI. CDR3 coding DNA: TGCGCCAGCAGTGATCGGACTCCAACCGGGGAGCTGTTTTTT. Translating gives CASSDRTPTGELFF.

At least ten counts were recorded for this clonotype. The rearrangement links TRBV9 to TRBJ2-5; D gene unclear. This CDR3 contains 16 residues. Trimming cost V 0 bases and J 2 bases, with 14 bases left between them. CDR1 is SGDLS and CDR2 is YYNGEE in the germline V gene. The chain's CDR3 is CASSVGAQLRQETQYF. The CDR3 DNA reads TGTGCCAGCAGCGTAGGCGCCCAGCTCAGACAAGAGACCCAGTACTTC.

This clonotype was seen a handful of times. The chain is built from TRBV5-1 and TRBJ2-7, with a weak D call TRBD1 (6 bases). Germline V CDR1 and CDR2: SGHRS, YFSETQ. V dropped 2 bases and J dropped 6 bases, with 12 bases sitting between them. The CDR3 has 13 amino acids. As DNA, the CDR3 is TGCGCCAGCAGCTTTGGGACACCGGGCGAGCAGTACTTC. Translated: CASSFGTPGEQYF.

Many counts were recorded for this clonotype. The chain couples TRBV6-1 to TRBJ1-6; D remains ambiguous. The germline V gene has CDR1 MNHNS and CDR2 SASEGT. This CDR3 is 14 amino acids long. Trimming took off 2 bases at V and 5 bases at J, with 7 bases between the two ends. CDR3 sequence (DNA): TGTGCCAGCAGTGAACGAGGGAATAATTCACCCCTCCACTTT. Protein: CASSERGNNSPLHF.

The V call is TRBV2, the J call TRBJ1-1; D not resolved. Germline loops: CDR1 SNHLY, CDR2 FYNNEI. V gave up 10 bases and J gave up 5 bases, with 23 bases separating them. This CDR3 spans 15 amino acids. The CDR3 region has the DNA TGTGCCACCGCCCGGCTTCCCAATAGTGGAACTGAAGCTTTCTTT. Its translation: CATARLPNSGTEAFF.

This clonotype was detected ten times or more. The chain combines TRBV7-8 with TRBJ2-3; 7 nucleotides agree with TRBD2. This CDR3 has 18 amino acids. Losses at the gene ends were 5 bases for V and 5 bases for J; bases not matched to a gene: 19. Per the germline V gene, CDR1 is SGHVS and CDR2 is FQNEAQ. The CDR3 nucleotides read TGTGCCAGCAGCCGTATGGGGCTACGGTGGGAGGGAAAAGATACGCAGTATTTT. This translates into CASSRMGLRWEGKDTQYF.

In this sample, this clonotype turned up many times. The chain combines TRBV9 with TRBJ2-7; TRBD2 agrees at 7 bases. CDR3 length equals 15 residues. V lost 0 bases and J lost 4; bases outside the gene matches: 7. Germline-derived CDR1 and CDR2 are SGDLS and YYNGEE. Here the CDR3 DNA reads TGTGCCAGCAGCGTAGACGGGAGGAGACATTACGAGCAGTACTTC. Translated, it gives CASSVDGRRHYEQYF.

This clonotype occurred many times. The chain has TRBV28 and TRBJ1-2; TRBD1 matches at 9 bases. CDR1 and CDR2 (germline): MDHEN, SYDVKM. V shed 6 bases and J 2 bases; nucleotides not matched to a gene: 13. This CDR3 region has 17 residues. The CDR3 region is CASSITGTGIGNYGYTF. The CDR3 region has the DNA TGTGCCAGCAGCATAACCGGGACAGGGATTGGGAACTATGGCTACACCTTC.

Many counts were recorded for this clonotype. DNA of the CDR3: TGTGCCAGTAGTGGGGGATTGGGGGCTGGCAATCAGCCCCAGCATTTT. Translated, it gives CASSGGLGAGNQPQHF. The J gene is TRBJ1-5, the V gene TRBV19; weak D call: TRBD1 (6 bases). CDR1 is LNHDA and CDR2 is SQIVND in the germline V gene (reference sequence). V was shortened by 5 bases and J by 2 bases, with 16 bases between the two germline ends. This CDR3 contains 16 residues.

This clonotype came up a few times. V gene TRBV5-1 combines with J gene TRBJ2-1; possibly TRBD2 for D (6 bases). V gave up 4 bases and J gave up 8 bases, with 19 bases separating them. Germline V gene data show CDR1 as SGHRS and CDR2 as YFSETQ. CDR3 size: 15 residues. The CDR3 sequence is CASSTLGVAVDEQFF. CDR3 DNA sequence: TGCGCCAGCAGCACCCTGGGAGTAGCGGTCGATGAGCAGTTCTTC.

The chain employs TRBV18 and TRBJ1-1; the D is unclear. The length of the CDR3 is 15 residues. Germline lookup yields CDR1 KGHSH and CDR2 LQKENI. Trimming took off 3 bases at V and 1 base at J, with 12 bases between the two ends. This chain's CDR3 is CASSPRKLENTEAFF. Written as DNA, the CDR3 is TGTGCCAGCTCACCGAGGAAACTCGAGAACACTGAAGCTTTCTTT.

The chain uses TRBV27 and TRBJ2-3; 15 bases line up with TRBD2. V lost 6 bases, J lost 2 bases, and 3 bases stayed unmatched. Germline V gene data show CDR1 as MNHEY and CDR2 as SMNVEV (reference sequence). This CDR3 is 16 amino acids long. For the CDR3, the DNA is TGTGCCAGCAGGGGACTAGCGGGAGGAACCACAGATACGCAGTATTTT. Its translation is CASRGLAGGTTDTQYF.

This clonotype was detected ten times or more. The chain couples TRBV20-1 to TRBJ1-4; weak D call: TRBD1 (5 bases). The V end was cut by 6 bases, the J end by 7 bases, with 15 bases between. This CDR3 comprises 13 residues. Germline CDR1 reads DFQATT; CDR2 reads SNEGSKA (reference sequence). The CDR3 region is CSAPAQRGEKLFF. CDR3 coding DNA: TGCAGTGCACCCGCCCAGAGGGGTGAAAAACTGTTTTTT.

Comment on this clonotype: The conserved final phenylalanine or tryptophan is absent from the CDR3, which likely points to a read error. This chain joins TRBV19 and TRBJ2-3, with D possibly being TRBD2 (6 bases). The CDR3 consists of 13 residues. CDR1 and CDR2 from the germline V gene are LNHDA and SQIVND (reference sequence). The CDR3 sequence: CASRGLRTNTQYS. DNA of the CDR3: TGTGCCAGTCGGGGACTTCGCACAAATACGCAGTATTCT.

This clonotype was found a few times. The chain couples TRBV5-1 to TRBJ2-5; 9 positions agree with TRBD2. This CDR3 is 14 amino acids long. The germline V gene encodes CDR1 SGHRS and CDR2 YFSETQ. With 4 bases clipped from V and 7 bases from J, the junction kept 8 bases outside the gene matches. CDR3 sequence (DNA): TGCGCCAGCAGCCTACCTAGCGGGACGCGGACCCAGTACTTC. The encoded protein is CASSLPSGTRTQYF.

The sample holds many counts of this clonotype. V gene TRBV27 combines with J gene TRBJ2-1; D is undetermined. Germline assignment: CDR1 MNHEY and CDR2 SMNVEV (reference sequence). CDR3 size: 15 residues. V was shortened by 0 bases and J by 8 bases, with 14 bases between the two germline ends. CDR3 DNA sequence: TGTGCCAGCAGTTTATCGGCTAGGACCTCCGATGAGCAGTTCTTC. Translation: CASSLSARTSDEQFF.

The V call is TRBV7-7, the J call TRBJ2-2; TRBD1 matches 8 bases. Per germline, CDR1 SSHAT and CDR2 FNYEAQ (reference sequence). This CDR3 region has 15 residues. After removal of 5 bases from V and 1 base from J, the junction contained 3 bases not matched to a gene. The DNA for the CDR3 is TGTGCCAGCAGCCCCACAGGGGGGAACACCGGGGAGCTGTTTTTT. It yields the protein CASSPTGGNTGELFF.

This clonotype was counted ten times or more. This sequence joins TRBV11-1 and TRBJ2-3, with 8 bases aligning to TRBD2. The V gene end was trimmed by 7 bases and the J gene end by 0 bases; junction bases not matched to a gene: 3. The CDR3 consists of 14 residues. CDR1 is SGHAT and CDR2 is FQDESV in the germline V gene (reference sequence). CDR3 loop: CASKSGRSTDTQYF. The CDR3, as DNA: TGTGCCAGCAAAAGCGGGAGAAGCACAGATACGCAGTATTTT.

The chain uses TRBV3-1 and TRBJ1-3, with D unresolved. The V and J ends lost 1 base and 1 base respectively, with 11 bases between them. Germline V lookup: CDR1 LGHDT, CDR2 YNNKEL (reference sequence). This CDR3 is built from 16 residues. The CDR3 spells CASSQGAPLSGNTIYF. The CDR3, as DNA: TGTGCCAGCAGCCAAGGGGCACCGCTTTCTGGAAACACCATATATTTT.

CDR3 DNA sequence: TGCGCCAGCAGCCAACAACTTGGAAGCTCCGGTGAGCAGTTCTTC. Residues: CASSQQLGSSGEQFF. The chain recombines TRBV4-3 with TRBJ2-1; no firm D call. Germline lookup yields CDR1 LGHNA and CDR2 YSLEER. V gave up 2 bases and J gave up 9 bases, with 17 bases separating them. CDR3 length: 15 residues.

The CDR3 here is CASSAVGTGANYGYTF. CDR3 in DNA: TGTGCCAGCAGCGCCGTCGGCACAGGAGCTAACTATGGCTACACCTTC. The rearrangement joins TRBV7-2 to TRBJ1-2, with TRBD1 as a possible D gene (5 bases). V was clipped by 5 bases and J by 0 bases, with 16 bases between them. Germline assignment: CDR1 SGHTA and CDR2 FQGNSA. The CDR3 sequence is 16 residues long. The full variable domain, in which reference TRBV7-2 and TRBJ1-2 provide the parts outside the CDR3, is GAGVSQSPSNKVTEKGKDVELRCDPISGHTALYWYRQSLGQGLEFLIYFQGNSAPDKSGLPSDRFSAERTGGSVSTLTIQRTQQEDSAVYLCASSAVGTGANYGYTFGSGTRLTVV.

The rearrangement joins TRBV6-2 or TRBV6-3 to TRBJ2-1; 14 bases map to TRBD2. The ends lost 5 bases at V and 5 bases at J; junction bases unmatched: 2. The CDR3 contains 15 residues. The germline V gene encodes CDR1 MNHEY and CDR2 SVGEGT. The CDR3, as DNA: TGTGCCAGCAGTCCGGGACTAGCGGGGGACAATGAGCAGTTCTTC. It codes for CASSPGLAGDNEQFF.

The table lists this clonotype with many counts. This chain connects TRBV2 to TRBJ2-1; no clear D gene. The CDR3 loop spans 11 amino acids. Germline V CDR1 and CDR2: SNHLY, FYNNEI. V gave up 6 bases and J gave up 9 bases, with 9 bases separating them. The CDR3 DNA is TGTGCCAGCAGGGGAACAGTTGAGCAGTTCTTC. Translated: CASRGTVEQFF.

Ten or more counts support this clonotype. The chain has TRBV27 and TRBJ1-5; D possibly corresponds to TRBD1 (5 bases). The CDR3 extends over 14 amino acids. With 8 bases removed from V and 3 bases from J, the gap between germline ends came to 14 bases. CDR1 and CDR2 from the germline V gene are MNHEY and SMNVEV (reference sequence). In DNA, the CDR3 is TGTGCCAGCCGGGACCTAAAATACAATCAGCCCCAGCATTTT. Translating gives CASRDLKYNQPQHF.

A few counts support this clonotype. V gene TRBV2 combines with J gene TRBJ1-5; D is unresolved. The CDR3 is 14 residues long. V was pared by 6 bases and J by 3 bases, with 12 bases between. The germline V gene has CDR1 SNHLY and CDR2 FYNNEI. CDR3 nucleotides: TGTGCCAGCAGAGGACGGATGATCAATCAGCCCCAGCATTTT. Its protein product is CASRGRMINQPQHF.

The chain employs TRBV6-2 or TRBV6-3 and TRBJ2-7; 7 bases line up with TRBD1. This CDR3 has 15 amino acids. V shed 0 bases and J 1 base; nucleotides not matched to a gene: 3. CDR1 and CDR2 (germline): MNHEY, SVGEGT. CDR3 sequence reads: CASSYSATGSYEQYF. The DNA for the CDR3 is TGTGCCAGCAGTTACTCTGCGACAGGGTCCTACGAGCAGTACTTC.

The V call is TRBV5-1, the J call TRBJ2-2; perhaps TRBD1 as D (6 bases). V gave up 3 bases and J gave up 5 bases, with 17 bases separating them. Germline CDR1 is SGHRS and CDR2 is YFSETQ. The CDR3 extends over 16 amino acids. The CDR3 region is CASSSGAGDITGELFF. For the CDR3, the DNA is TGCGCCAGCAGCTCCGGGGCAGGGGACATAACCGGGGAGCTGTTTTTT.

The chain combines TRBV15 with TRBJ2-2, with D unresolved. Germline V CDR1 and CDR2: LNHNV, YYDKDF (reference sequence). V lost 0 bases, J lost 8 bases, and 7 bases lay in between. The CDR3 is 13 residues long. CDR3 in DNA: TGTGCCACCAGCAGAGATCCTAAAGGGGAGCTGTTTTTT. The encoded protein is CATSRDPKGELFF.